This T cell receptor beta chain was identified in a study of PD-1 blockade in classical Hodgkin lymphoma. Study-wide points: Repertoires differed for reasons still undefined, possibly disease activity or prior therapy.

As to time point: cycle 4 day 1 (C4D1), after about 6 weeks of nivolumab. Every patient relapsed after autologous stem cell transplantation, and brentuximab vedotin exposure varied. Between the trimmed V and J ends, which lost 5 bases and 4 bases, there was a span of 14 bases. Germline V CDR1 and CDR2: MNHNS, SASEGT. The CDR3 totals 14 residues. This clone showed up just a few times. Its target is unknown. Repertoires were generated with immunoSEQ multiplex PCR, while TCRdb's copy carries only in-frame clones and drops some. This sample carries about 39,000 clones, roughly 78% of them seen once, and the ten largest clones take around a third.

Here the sequenced sample was peripheral blood mononuclear cells (PBMCs), taken before the fourth cycle of nivolumab. V gene TRBV6-1 combines with J gene TRBJ1-2; TRBD1 is a possible D gene (5 bases). The receptor was derived from a human donor with classical Hodgkin lymphoma. CDR3 bases: TGTGCCAGCAGTCCGGACCCCCAGGGCTATGGCTACACCTTC. Protein product: CASSPDPQGYGYTF.